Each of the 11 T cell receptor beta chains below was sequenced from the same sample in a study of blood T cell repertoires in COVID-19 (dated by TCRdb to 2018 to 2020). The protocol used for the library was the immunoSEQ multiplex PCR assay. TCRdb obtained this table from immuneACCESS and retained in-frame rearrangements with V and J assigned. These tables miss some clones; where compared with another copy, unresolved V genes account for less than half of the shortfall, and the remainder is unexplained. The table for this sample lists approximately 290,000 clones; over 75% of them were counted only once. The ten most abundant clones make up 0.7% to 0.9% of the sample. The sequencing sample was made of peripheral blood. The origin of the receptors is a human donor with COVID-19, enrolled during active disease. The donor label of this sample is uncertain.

The CDR3: CASSLGSGANYGYTF. In DNA form, the CDR3 reads TGCGCCAGCAGCCTAGGATCGGGGGCTAACTATGGCTACACCTTC. V is TRBV4-3 and J is TRBJ1-2; perhaps TRBD1 as D (5 bases). The CDR3 spans 15 residues. V dropped 4 bases and J dropped 0 bases, with 12 bases sitting between them. Germline V gene sequence: CDR1 LGHNA, CDR2 YSLEER.

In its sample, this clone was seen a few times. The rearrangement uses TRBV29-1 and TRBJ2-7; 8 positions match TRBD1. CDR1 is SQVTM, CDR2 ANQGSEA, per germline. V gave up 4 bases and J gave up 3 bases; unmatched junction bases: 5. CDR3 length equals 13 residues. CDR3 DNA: TGCAGCGTTGTAACAGGGGGGAGCTACGAGCAGTACTTC. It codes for CSVVTGGSYEQYF.

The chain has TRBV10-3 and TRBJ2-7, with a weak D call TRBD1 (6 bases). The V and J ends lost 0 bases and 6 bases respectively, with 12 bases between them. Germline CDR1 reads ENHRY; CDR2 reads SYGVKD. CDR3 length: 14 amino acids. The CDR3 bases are TGTGCCATCAGTGAGTCGGGCCTAGGGGGCGAGCAGTACTTC. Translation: CAISESGLGGEQYF.

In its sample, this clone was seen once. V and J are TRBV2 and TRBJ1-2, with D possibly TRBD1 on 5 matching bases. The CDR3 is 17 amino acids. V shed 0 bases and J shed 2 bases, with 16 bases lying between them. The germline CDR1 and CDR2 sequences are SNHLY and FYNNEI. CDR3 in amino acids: CASSEALPGGVNYGYTF. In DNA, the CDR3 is TGTGCCAGCAGTGAAGCGCTTCCGGGAGGGGTGAACTATGGCTACACCTTC.

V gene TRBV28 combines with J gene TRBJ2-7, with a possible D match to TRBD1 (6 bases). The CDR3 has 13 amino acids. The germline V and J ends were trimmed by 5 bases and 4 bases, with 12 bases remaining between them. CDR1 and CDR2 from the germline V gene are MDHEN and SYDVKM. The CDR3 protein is CASSPGTPYEQYF. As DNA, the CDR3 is TGTGCCAGCAGTCCCGGGACACCATACGAGCAGTACTTC.

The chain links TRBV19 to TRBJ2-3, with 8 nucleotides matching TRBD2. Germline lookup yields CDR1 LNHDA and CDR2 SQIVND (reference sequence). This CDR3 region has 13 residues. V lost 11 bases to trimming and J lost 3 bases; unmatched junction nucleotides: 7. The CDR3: CAGAKRETDTQYF. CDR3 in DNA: TGTGCCGGTGCAAAGCGGGAGACAGATACGCAGTATTTT.

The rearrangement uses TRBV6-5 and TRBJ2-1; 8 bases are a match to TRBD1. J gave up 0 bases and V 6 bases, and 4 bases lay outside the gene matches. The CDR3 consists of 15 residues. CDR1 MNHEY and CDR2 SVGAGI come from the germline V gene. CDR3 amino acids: CASRGTGYSYNEQFF. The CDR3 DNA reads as TGTGCCAGCAGAGGGACAGGTTACTCCTACAATGAGCAGTTCTTC.

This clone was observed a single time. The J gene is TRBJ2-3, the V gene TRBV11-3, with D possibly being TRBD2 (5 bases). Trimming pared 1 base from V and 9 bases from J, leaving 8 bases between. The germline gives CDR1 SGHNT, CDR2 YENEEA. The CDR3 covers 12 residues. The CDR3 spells CASSLGGVTQYF. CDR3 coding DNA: TGTGCCAGCAGCTTAGGGGGAGTCACGCAGTATTTT.

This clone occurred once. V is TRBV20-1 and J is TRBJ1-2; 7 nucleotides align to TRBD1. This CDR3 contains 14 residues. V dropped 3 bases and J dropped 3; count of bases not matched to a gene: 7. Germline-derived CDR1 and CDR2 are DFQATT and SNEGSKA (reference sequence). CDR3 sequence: CSASNPGGDYGYTF. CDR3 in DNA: TGCAGTGCTAGTAATCCAGGGGGAGACTATGGCTACACCTTC.

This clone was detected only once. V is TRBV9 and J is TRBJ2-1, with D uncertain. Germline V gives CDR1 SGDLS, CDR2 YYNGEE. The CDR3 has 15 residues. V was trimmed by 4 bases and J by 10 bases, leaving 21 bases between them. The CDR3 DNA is TGTGCCAGCAGCCCCCAGTCCACAATACAATTAGAGCAGTTCTTC. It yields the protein CASSPQSTIQLEQFF.

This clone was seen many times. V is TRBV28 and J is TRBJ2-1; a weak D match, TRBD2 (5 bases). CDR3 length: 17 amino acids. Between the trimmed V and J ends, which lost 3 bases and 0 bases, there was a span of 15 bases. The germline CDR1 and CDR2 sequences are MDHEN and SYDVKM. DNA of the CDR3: TGTGCCAGCAGTTTGTCGGCGGGCAGCCGCTCCTACAATGAGCAGTTCTTC. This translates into CASSLSAGSRSYNEQFF.